What follows describes a single T cell receptor (beta chain). Its antigen is undetermined. The data derive from a study of cytomegalovirus exposure and HLA in healthy donors. Findings of the study overall: Researchers reported that a few CMV-associated chains were confirmed in vitro as CMV antigen-specific.

Germline V CDR1 and CDR2: LNHDA, SQIVND (reference sequence). The CDR3 spans 15 residues. V dropped 0 bases and J dropped 2 bases, with 8 bases sitting between them. The PCR had 60 Vbeta and 13 Jbeta primers. Assay: immunoSEQ multiplex PCR; the TCRdb copy retains only in-frame clones and omits some. The sample gives 150,000 to 200,000 clones, 79% of which show up once; 2% to 2.5% is in the top ten. V and J are TRBV19 and TRBJ1-5; no reliable D call. Sequencing used PBMCs. The receptor comes from a woman aged 45-65 years in good health and CMV-seronegative. The CDR3 here is CASSIDGVGNQPQHF. In DNA, the CDR3 is TGTGCCAGTAGTATAGACGGGGTAGGCAATCAGCCCCAGCATTTT.